These T cell receptor beta chains were read from a single sample in a study of blood T cell repertoires in COVID-19. Using immunoSEQ multiplex PCR, the repertoire was profiled, and TCRdb retains in-frame clones only, with some absent. The sample records about 190,000 clones, around 89% being singletons. Sequencing input: peripheral blood. The receptors here all came from a human donor in a cohort sampled during active COVID-19. CDR3s include the opening cysteine and the closing phenylalanine or tryptophan. The order of the fields is D gene, clone size, J gene, V gene, CDR3 DNA, CDR3 protein. The D gene is left open where the match is weak. Rows may omit the clone size; those that give it use once, few, many or a size class.

>TRBD1|.|TRBJ1-2|TRBV29-1
TGCAGCGCTCACCGGGACAGGGAATCTGATGGCTACACCTTC
CSAHRDRESDGYTF
>TRBD1|.|TRBJ1-5|TRBV2
TGTGCCAGCAATCCCGACAGGGCGCTAAATCAGCCCCAGCATTTT
CASNPDRALNQPQHF
>TRBD2|.|TRBJ2-7|TRBV15
TGTGCCACCTCGGTGGGAGGGCTCAGCTCCTACGAGCAGTACTTC
CATSVGGLSSYEQYF
>.|once|TRBJ1-1|TRBV30
TGTGCCCGGACCCTGATGTCCTGGGGAGGGACTGAAGCTTTCTTT
CARTLMSWGGTEAFF
>.|once|TRBJ2-3|TRBV10-3
TGTGCCATCCAGAGGGAGGGCACAGATACGCAGTATTTT
CAIQREGTDTQYF
>TRBD2|.|TRBJ2-7|TRBV18
TGTGCCAGCTCACCGATGACTAGCAGACCCTACGAGCAGTACTTC
CASSPMTSRPYEQYF
>.|.|TRBJ1-5|TRBV7-9
TGTGCCAGCAGCTTATGGGGGGGCAATCAGCCCCAGCATTTT
CASSLWGGNQPQHF
>TRBD1|.|TRBJ1-5|TRBV30
TGTGCCTGGAGTCCAAGACAGGGGGCGATTCAGCCCCAGCATTTT
CAWSPRQGAIQPQHF
>TRBD1|.|TRBJ1-1|TRBV5-1
TGCGCCAGCAGCTTACAGGGGCACAACACTGAAGCTTTCTTT
CASSLQGHNTEAFF
>.|.|TRBJ2-3|TRBV4-2
TGTGCCAGCAGCCGCCTGGGCGCAGATACGCAGTATTTT
CASSRLGADTQYF
>TRBD1|few|TRBJ1-2|TRBV18
TGTGCCAGCTCACTCGGGACAGGAGACTATGGCTACACCTTC
CASSLGTGDYGYTF
>.|.|TRBJ2-7|TRBV19
TGTGCCAGTAGTAACGGACAGCTCTACGAGCAGTACTTC
CASSNGQLYEQYF
>.|.|TRBJ2-1|TRBV5-1
TGCGCCAGCAGCCTGGACGGAGCCTCCTACAATGAGCAGTTCTTC
CASSLDGASYNEQFF
>TRBD1|.|TRBJ2-7|TRBV19
TGTGCCAGTCGTGGCGGGACAGGCTCCTACGAGCAGTACTTC
CASRGGTGSYEQYF
>TRBD2|.|TRBJ2-3|TRBV7-7
TGTGCTAGCAGCTTAGGGACTAGCGTCGCAGATACGCAGTATTTT
CASSLGTSVADTQYF
>.|.|TRBJ2-5|TRBV3-1/TRBV3-2
TGTGCCAGCAGCCAGCGGTCCCGGGGGACCCAGTACTTC
CASSQRSRGTQYF
>.|.|TRBJ2-1|TRBV9
TGTGCCAGCAAAAACGGCAATGAGCAGTTCTTC
CASKNGNEQFF